Below, 23 T cell receptor beta chains from the same sample are listed, as sequenced in a study of CD8 T cells in ankylosing spondylitis. Study observations and caveats: Blood from ankylosing spondylitis patients appeared to carry a characteristic roughly 8-variant TCR beta motif.

These TCRs are of unknown antigen specificity. MiXCR, applied by TCRdb to the 5' RACE reads, yields one record per CDR3 protein. The sample holds roughly 700,000 distinct CDR3 sequences, under 20% seen once. Input material: blood, either unsorted or a sorted T cell fraction (not recorded which). The source of these receptors is a male donor with ankylosing spondylitis.

A few counts support this clonotype. J is TRBJ2-7 and V is TRBV7-8; a weak D match, TRBD2 (7 bases). Germline loops: CDR1 SGHVS, CDR2 FQNEAQ. This CDR3 contains 15 residues. The ends were cut back, 5 bases at V and 5 bases at J, with 19 bases in the middle. In DNA form, the CDR3 reads TGTGCCAGCAGCGGGGGGGGCGGTACTACGAACGAGCAGTACTTC. Protein sequence: CASSGGGGTTNEQYF.

This clonotype showed up many times. The gene calls are TRBV5-6 and TRBJ1-2; no reliable D call. There are 11 residues in the CDR3. V was cut by 0 bases and J by 8 bases, with 5 bases left in between. Germline V gene sequence: CDR1 SGHDT, CDR2 YYEEEE. In DNA form, the CDR3 reads TGTGCCAGCAGCTTGGGTTTAGGCTACACCTTC. It encodes CASSLGLGYTF. Together with reference TRBV5-6 and TRBJ1-2, the CDR3 gives the full variable domain: DAGVTQSPTHLIKTRGQQVTLRCSPKSGHDTVSWYQQALGQGPQFIFQYYEEEERQRGNFPDRFSGHQFPNYSSELNVNALLLGDSALYLCASSLGLGYTFGSGTRLTVV.

This clonotype was seen only a few times. The CDR3 bases are TGTGCCAGCGTCCCGGACAGTTTAACCGACGAGCAGTACTTC. Translated, it gives CASVPDSLTDEQYF. The chain is built from TRBV5-7 and TRBJ2-7; weak D call: TRBD1 (6 bases). TRBV5-7 carries the ORF label, with uncertain function. Trimming shortened V by 7 bases and J by 5 bases, and 19 bases separated the two germline ends. This CDR3 spans 14 amino acids.

This clonotype occurred a few times. The chain combines TRBV4-3 with TRBJ2-7; possibly TRBD1 for D (6 bases). This CDR3 has 16 residues. Germline V gene data show CDR1 as LGHNA and CDR2 as YSLEER. V lost 0 bases and J lost 0, with 12 bases in between. CDR3: CASSQDGTPSSYEQYF. Here the CDR3 DNA reads TGCGCCAGCAGCCAAGATGGGACACCTAGCTCCTACGAGCAGTACTTC.

The chain employs TRBV20-1 and TRBJ1-6; D unresolved. This CDR3 is 12 amino acids long. Germline CDR1 and CDR2: DFQATT and SNEGSKA (reference sequence). Trimming left V 1 base short and J 7 bases short, with 5 bases between. The CDR3 here is CSARVGNSPLHF. CDR3 bases: TGCAGTGCTAGAGTTGGGAATTCACCCCTCCACTTT.

The chain has TRBV4-1 and TRBJ2-7, with 9 positions matching TRBD2. The CDR3 runs to 15 residues. The germline gives CDR1 MGHRA, CDR2 YSYEKL. V gave up 3 bases and J gave up 0 bases; unmatched junction bases: 3. CDR3 coding DNA: TGCGCCAGCAGCCAGGTAGCGGGGGACTCCTACGAGCAGTACTTC. Its translation is CASSQVAGDSYEQYF.

This clonotype has a count of ten or more. The rearrangement joins TRBV29-1 to TRBJ1-1; tentative D call: TRBD1 (6 bases). Germline CDR1 reads SQVTM; CDR2 reads ANQGSEA. This CDR3 contains 14 residues. V was shortened by 2 bases and J by 3 bases, with 13 bases between the two germline ends. The DNA for the CDR3 is TGCAGCGTTGAACCCAGGGGCGCGTACACTGAAGCTTTCTTT. Translated: CSVEPRGAYTEAFF. Supplemented by reference TRBV29-1 and TRBJ1-1, the full variable domain reads SAVISQKPSRDICQRGTSLTIQCQVDSQVTMMFWYRQQPGQSLTLIATANQGSEATYESGFVIDKFPISRPNLTFSTLTVSNMSPEDSSIYLCSVEPRGAYTEAFFGQGTRLTVV.

The chain recombines TRBV12-3 or TRBV12-4 with TRBJ1-2, with a tentative D call TRBD1 (6 bases). With 1 base removed from V and 8 bases from J, the gap between germline ends came to 11 bases. The CDR3 is 13 amino acids. The CDR3 DNA follows: TGTGCCAGCAGTTTAGGGACAGCTAGGGGCTACACCTTC. Translated: CASSLGTARGYTF.

The rearrangement joins TRBV6-2 or TRBV6-3 to TRBJ2-7; 11 nucleotides align to TRBD2. V lost 0 bases and J lost 12; bases outside the gene matches: 7. This CDR3 spans 14 amino acids. Per germline, CDR1 MNHEY and CDR2 SVGEGT. The CDR3 coding sequence is TGTGCCAGCAGTTACTCGGGACTAGCGGAGGTACCGTACTTC. Protein sequence: CASSYSGLAEVPYF.

There are many counts of this clonotype. The V gene is TRBV20-1, the J gene TRBJ2-1, with a tentative D call TRBD2 (6 bases). The CDR3 loop spans 14 amino acids. Trimming pared 3 bases from V and 0 bases from J, leaving 9 bases between. The germline V gene has CDR1 DFQATT and CDR2 SNEGSKA (reference sequence). Written as DNA, the CDR3 is TGCAGTGCTAGGGACTACCGCTCCTACAATGAGCAGTTCTTC. Translating it yields CSARDYRSYNEQFF.

This clonotype has ten or more counts. V and J are TRBV16 and TRBJ2-1; D gene ambiguous. The CDR3 is 14 amino acids. Trimming cost V 4 bases and J 6 bases, with 13 bases left between them. CDR1 is KGHSY and CDR2 is FQNENV in the germline V gene. The CDR3 sequence: CASSPSVPGNEQFF. The CDR3 nucleotides are TGTGCCAGCAGCCCGTCTGTACCGGGCAATGAGCAGTTCTTC.

V and J are TRBV6-5 and TRBJ2-3, with 8 positions matching TRBD2. The V segment lost 4 bases and the J segment 4 bases; nucleotides outside the gene matches: 10. The CDR3 length is 16 residues. In germline, CDR1 is MNHEY, CDR2 SVGAGI. For the CDR3, the DNA is TGTGCCAGCAGTTCGAGATTAGCGGGACCCGCAGATACGCAGTATTTT. It codes for CASSSRLAGPADTQYF.

The CDR3 loop reads CASSEASSEYF. The CDR3 DNA is TGTGCCAGCAGTGAAGCTTCGAGCGAGTACTTC. The chain combines TRBV2 with TRBJ2-5; no reliable D call. Trimming removed 0 bases at V and 12 bases at J, with 8 bases between. Germline V lookup: CDR1 SNHLY, CDR2 FYNNEI. CDR3 length: 11 residues.

This clonotype was counted between two and nine times. This chain links TRBV12-3 or TRBV12-4 with TRBJ2-7, with TRBD2 matching 7 bases. This CDR3 region has 14 residues. Trimming took 5 bases from V and 6 from J; bases not matched to a gene: 10. The CDR3 bases are TGTGCCAGCAGTAACACCGGACTAGGGTCCGAGCAGTACTTC. It codes for CASSNTGLGSEQYF.

This clonotype was seen ten or more times. The chain couples TRBV12-3 or TRBV12-4 to TRBJ2-7, with 7 bases identical to TRBD2. The CDR3 loop spans 12 amino acids. The V gene end was trimmed by 5 bases and the J gene end by 7 bases; junction bases not matched to a gene: 5. CDR3 sequence: CASSGPGLEQYF. In nucleotides, the CDR3 is TGTGCCAGCAGTGGTCCGGGACTAGAGCAGTACTTC.

This clonotype was seen more than once but under ten times. The chain couples TRBV4-1 to TRBJ2-7; D remains unclear. V was pared by 0 bases and J by 6 bases, with 15 bases between. Germline CDR1 MGHRA, CDR2 YSYEKL. The CDR3 runs to 15 residues. The CDR3 DNA is TGCGCCAGCAGCCAAGAACCCATCCCGGTGTTCGAGCAGTACTTC. It specifies CASSQEPIPVFEQYF.

In its sample, this clonotype was seen a few times. The V and J genes are TRBV6-1 and TRBJ2-2, with D hard to call. Germline lookup yields CDR1 MNHNS and CDR2 SASEGT. V lost 0 bases and J lost 10, with 12 bases in between. The CDR3 loop spans 14 amino acids. CDR3 nucleotide sequence: TGTGCCAGCAGTGAAGCGCTGGAGTACAAGGAGCTGTTTTTT. Translating gives CASSEALEYKELFF.

This clonotype was counted between two and nine times. This sequence joins TRBV27 and TRBJ1-1; unclear D gene. CDR1 is MNHEY, CDR2 SMNVEV, per germline (reference sequence). V was pared by 2 bases and J by 1 base, with 8 bases between. The CDR3 has 14 amino acids. The CDR3 DNA follows: TGTGCCAGCAGTTTAAAGACACAGAACACTGAAGCTTTCTTT. Encoded protein: CASSLKTQNTEAFF.

CDR3 loop: CSVEDALRGDEQFF. DNA for the CDR3: TGCAGCGTTGAAGACGCACTCCGGGGTGACGAGCAGTTCTTC. V gene TRBV29-1 combines with J gene TRBJ2-1; weak D call: TRBD2 (5 bases). Germline CDR1 is SQVTM and CDR2 is ANQGSEA. V was cut by 0 bases and J by 10 bases, with 16 bases left in between. This CDR3 contains 14 residues.

V usage is TRBV6-2 or TRBV6-3 and J usage is TRBJ2-7; D not certain. The V end lost 3 bases, the J end lost 6 bases, and 18 bases lay between the germline ends. The CDR3 runs to 15 residues. The V gene's germline CDR1 is MNHEY and CDR2 SVGEGT. The CDR3 DNA reads as TGTGCCAGCAGTTATAACCGGCCTTCTTTTGGCGAGCAGTACTTC. This sequence encodes CASSYNRPSFGEQYF.

In nucleotides, the CDR3 is TGCGCCAGCAGCCAAGATTCCGGGGACTATGGCTACACCTTC. Protein sequence: CASSQDSGDYGYTF. The rearrangement uses TRBV4-1 and TRBJ1-2; D remains ambiguous. The CDR3 loop spans 14 amino acids. Germline CDR1 reads MGHRA; CDR2 reads YSYEKL. The V and J ends lost 0 bases and 3 bases respectively, with 8 bases between them.

The table lists this clonotype with a few counts. The chain is built from TRBV4-3 and TRBJ2-3; D is unclear. Germline V gene lookup returns CDR1 LGHNA and CDR2 YSLEER. This CDR3 has 16 amino acids. V was pared by 4 bases and J by 0 bases, with 14 bases between. DNA of the CDR3: TGCGCCAGCAGCCTTGGAGATTCCGCTAGCACAGATACGCAGTATTTT. Protein product: CASSLGDSASTDTQYF.

CDR3 loop: CASSLSGYFYNEQFF. In DNA form, the CDR3 reads TGTGCCAGCAGTTTATCAGGGTACTTCTACAATGAGCAGTTCTTC. This sequence joins TRBV12-3 or TRBV12-4 and TRBJ2-1; D is perhaps TRBD1 (5 bases). The CDR3 totals 15 residues. V lost 2 bases and J lost 3, with 11 bases in between.